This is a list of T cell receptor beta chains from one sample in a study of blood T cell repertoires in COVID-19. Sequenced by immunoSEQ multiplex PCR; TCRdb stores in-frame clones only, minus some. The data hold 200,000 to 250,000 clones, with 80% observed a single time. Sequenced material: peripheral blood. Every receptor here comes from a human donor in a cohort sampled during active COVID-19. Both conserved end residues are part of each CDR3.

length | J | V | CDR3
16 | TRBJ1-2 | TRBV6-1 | CASSEAVEGSYYGYTF
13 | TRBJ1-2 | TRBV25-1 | CASSRDRGNGYTF
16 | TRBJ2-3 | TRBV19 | CASSIGLAGYTDTQYF
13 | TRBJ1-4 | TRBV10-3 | CASAVNQGEKLFF
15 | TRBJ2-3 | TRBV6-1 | CASSEGAGGRDTQYF
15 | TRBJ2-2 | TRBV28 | CASSSSGSGDGELFF
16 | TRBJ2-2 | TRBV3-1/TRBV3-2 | CASSHTSGSGTGELFF
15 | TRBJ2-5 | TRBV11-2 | CASSLGSGGMGTQYF
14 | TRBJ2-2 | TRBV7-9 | CASSLGAEAGELFF
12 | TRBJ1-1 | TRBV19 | CASRDRVTEAFF
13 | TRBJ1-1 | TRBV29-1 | CSAETSMNTEAFF
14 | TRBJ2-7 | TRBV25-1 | CASRGLGTFGEQYF
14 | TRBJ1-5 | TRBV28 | CASSYPGDLQPQHF
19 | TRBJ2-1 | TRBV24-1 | CATSDNGLAGGSSYNEQFF
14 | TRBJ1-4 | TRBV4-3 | CASSQDGGPPKLFF
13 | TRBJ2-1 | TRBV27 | CASSKRAYNEQFF
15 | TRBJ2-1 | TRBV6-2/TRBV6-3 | CASSQGLAGHNEQFF
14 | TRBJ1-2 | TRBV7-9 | CASSVRQETDGYTF
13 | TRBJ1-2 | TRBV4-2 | CASSPTVQNGYTF
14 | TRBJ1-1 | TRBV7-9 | CASSFSGVSTEAFF
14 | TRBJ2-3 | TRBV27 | CASRSGTATDTQYF
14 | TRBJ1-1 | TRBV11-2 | CASSLDQTLTEAFF
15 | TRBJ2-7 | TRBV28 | CASSSPRTVIYEQYF
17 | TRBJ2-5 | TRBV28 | CASSPISFRDRAKTQYF
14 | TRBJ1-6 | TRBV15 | CATSRGQDNSPLHF
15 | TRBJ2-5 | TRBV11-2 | CASSLADRVQETQYF
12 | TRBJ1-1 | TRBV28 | CASSITGGGAFF
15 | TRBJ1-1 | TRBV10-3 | CAIRGQGTQNTEAFF
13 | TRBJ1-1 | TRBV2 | CATQNRVNTEAFF
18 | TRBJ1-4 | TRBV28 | CAVRSTGSVDSVYEKLFF
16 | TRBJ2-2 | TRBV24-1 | CATSDTTGSDFGELFF
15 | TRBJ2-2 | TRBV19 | CASSIRLAITGELFF
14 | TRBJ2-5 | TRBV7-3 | CASSKGLAEETQYF
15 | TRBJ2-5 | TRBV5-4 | CASSLPGQGAETQYF
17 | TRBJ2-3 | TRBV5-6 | CASSPLRGGRETDTQYF
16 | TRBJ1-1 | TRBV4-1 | CASSQILGTANTEAFF
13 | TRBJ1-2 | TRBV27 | CASSQTSNYGYTF
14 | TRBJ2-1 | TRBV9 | CASSLRTGEFEQFF
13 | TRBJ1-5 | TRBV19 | CASSIRDNQPQHF
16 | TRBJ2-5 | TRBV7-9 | CASSSWREGREETQYF
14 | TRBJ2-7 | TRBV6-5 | CASSSPTGLDEQYF
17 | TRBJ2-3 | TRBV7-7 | CASSPLWSGSLPDTQYF
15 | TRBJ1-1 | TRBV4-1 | CASSPFRDTNTEAFF